This T cell receptor (beta chain) was observed in a study of blood T cell repertoires in COVID-19. Study summary: Italy, Spain and the United States were the sources of the convalescent and acute COVID-19 samples. In each case, the material was cDNA or gDNA derived from T cells, B-cell-depleted T cells, or PBMCs.

In the study's own analysis: Nucleated cell counts were estimated from reference gene primer amplification. Assay used: immunoSEQ multiplex PCR; TCRdb lists only in-frame clones, some missing. V, J and clone size are those of that table, while D and trimming were read from the DNA. The repertoire holds around 100,000 clones, with 90% as singletons. The germline gives CDR1 LNHNV, CDR2 YYDKDF (reference sequence). Trimming removed 3 bases from V and 1 base from J, with 15 bases in between. The CDR3 covers 17 residues. The sequence derives from a man aged 45-65 years with acute or convalescent COVID-19. The sample comprised peripheral blood. V usage is TRBV15 and J usage is TRBJ1-4; D gene uncertain. CDR3 region: CATSRARGRGTNEKLFF. In DNA, the CDR3 is TGTGCCACCAGCAGGGCCCGCGGGCGGGGAACTAATGAAAAACTGTTTTTT.